The 11 T cell receptor beta chains below were found in one sample sequenced in a study of cytomegalovirus exposure and HLA in healthy donors. The protocol was immunoSEQ multiplex PCR, while the TCRdb copy is restricted to in-frame clones and leaves out a portion. Of roughly 60,000 clones in the sample, 92% were seen once. The sequenced material came from PBMCs. The receptors here all came from a woman between 18 and 29 years old in good health and CMV-seronegative.

The V and J genes are TRBV10-3 and TRBJ2-3; 13 bases map to TRBD2. The germline V gene encodes CDR1 ENHRY and CDR2 SYGVKD. J was trimmed by 2 bases and V by 3 bases; bases with no gene match: 2. The CDR3 consists of 16 residues. This CDR3 is CAISDGLAGVTDTQYF. In DNA form, the CDR3 reads TGTGCCATCAGTGACGGACTAGCGGGGGTCACAGATACGCAGTATTTT.

The chain employs TRBV10-3 and TRBJ2-7; TRBD1 aligns across 7 bases. The junction had 7 bases not matched to a gene; V was cut back by 2 bases and J by 6 bases. The CDR3 is made up of 14 amino acids. CDR1 is ENHRY and CDR2 is SYGVKD in the germline V gene. The chain's CDR3 is CAISEGQEYAEQYF. The CDR3, as DNA: TGTGCCATCAGTGAGGGACAGGAGTATGCCGAGCAGTACTTC.

CDR3 nucleotides: TGTGCCAGCAGGACGGCAGGGTGGGATACAGATACGCAGTATTTT. It encodes CASRTAGWDTDTQYF. The rearrangement joins TRBV27 to TRBJ2-3; the D gene is possibly TRBD1 (5 bases). The CDR3 is 15 residues long. The V end was cut by 6 bases, the J end by 3 bases, with 16 bases between. CDR1 is MNHEY, CDR2 SMNVEV, per germline (reference sequence).

The rearrangement links TRBV29-1 to TRBJ1-2; 9 positions match TRBD1. The germline V gene encodes CDR1 SQVTM and CDR2 ANQGSEA. After removal of 0 bases from V and 5 bases from J, the junction contained 10 bases not matched to a gene. The CDR3 consists of 16 residues. The CDR3 spells CSVEDQAGQGPYGYTF. The CDR3 nucleotides read TGCAGCGTTGAAGATCAGGCGGGACAGGGCCCTTATGGCTACACCTTC.

The chain is built from TRBV11-3 and TRBJ1-1, with 7 bases aligning to TRBD1. J gave up 1 base and V 5 bases, and 4 bases lay outside the gene matches. The germline V gene has CDR1 SGHNT and CDR2 YENEEA. There are 14 residues in the CDR3. Here the CDR3 reads CASSPGTANTEAFF. The CDR3, as DNA: TGTGCCAGCAGCCCAGGGACAGCGAACACTGAAGCTTTCTTT.

CDR3 DNA sequence: TGTGCCACCAGCAGAGATGGTGAGGGAGGGATATACGAGCAGTACTTC. This encodes CATSRDGEGGIYEQYF. The rearrangement uses TRBV15 and TRBJ2-7; 7 bases are shared with TRBD2. The V gene's germline CDR1 is LNHNV and CDR2 YYDKDF (reference sequence). The V segment lost 0 bases and the J segment 4 bases; nucleotides outside the gene matches: 9. The CDR3 loop spans 16 amino acids.

The chain uses TRBV6-4 and TRBJ2-7; 12 bases align to TRBD2. The V segment lost 2 bases and the J segment 7 bases; nucleotides outside the gene matches: 18. CDR1 is MRHNA and CDR2 is SNTAGT in the germline V gene. The CDR3 covers 19 residues. The CDR3 DNA sequence: TGTGCCAGCAGTGACCACAAAGGGGCTAGCGGGAGGGTAGGGATTGAGCAGTACTTC. This translates into CASSDHKGASGRVGIEQYF.

The CDR3 sequence is CATSRGTRTDTQYF. For the CDR3, the DNA is TGTGCCACCAGCAGGGGGACTAGAACAGATACGCAGTATTTT. This rearrangement joins TRBV15 to TRBJ2-3; 8 bases agree with TRBD2. Germline assignment: CDR1 LNHNV and CDR2 YYDKDF (reference sequence). The CDR3 consists of 14 residues. Trimming took 3 bases from V and 3 from J; bases not matched to a gene: 2.

This chain uses TRBV14 with TRBJ1-1; no firm D call. The CDR3 spans 14 residues. V gave up 4 bases and J gave up 1 base, with 10 bases separating them. Germline V gene lookup returns CDR1 SGHDN and CDR2 FVKESK. The CDR3, as DNA: TGTGCCAGCAGCCGTTCCGCGGGGAACACTGAAGCTTTCTTT. It is translated as CASSRSAGNTEAFF.

The chain joins TRBV7-2 to TRBJ2-7; no definite D call. Trimming took off 3 bases at V and 4 bases at J, with 7 bases between the two ends. This CDR3 has 12 amino acids. Looked up from germline, CDR1 is SGHTA and CDR2 is FQGNSA. The CDR3 spells CASSFTGYEQYF. The CDR3 nucleotides read TGTGCCAGCAGCTTTACCGGGTACGAGCAGTACTTC.

The chain joins TRBV29-1 to TRBJ2-7, with a tentative D call TRBD1 (6 bases). In germline, CDR1 is SQVTM, CDR2 ANQGSEA. The CDR3 has 12 amino acids. Trimming pared 0 bases from V and 5 bases from J, leaving 8 bases between. The CDR3 spells CSVEEGANEQYF. The CDR3 region has the DNA TGCAGCGTTGAAGAGGGGGCCAACGAGCAGTACTTC.